Listed below are T cell receptor beta chains from one sample, sequenced in a study of response to subunit inactivated influenza vaccine. Using its own MiXCR run on the RT-PCR reads, TCRdb lists one record per CDR3 protein. This repertoire shows about 780,000 distinct CDR3 sequences, about 18% found once; its top ten account for 11%. Sample: PBMCs from blood, taken about 5 days after vaccination. The receptor set was obtained from a man aged 50-60 years who received an inactivated influenza vaccine. CDR3s leave out the opening cysteine and the closing phenylalanine or tryptophan.

V gene,J gene,CDR3 protein
TRBV4-2,TRBJ2-3,ASSQQHRAFTDTQY
TRBV27,TRBJ1-2,ASSLLTGGVTGYT
TRBV10-2,TRBJ2-1,ASSEPASGYNEQF
TRBV2,TRBJ2-7,ASSGPGVGYEQY
TRBV29-1,TRBJ2-5,SVSAAGGLGETQY
TRBV28,TRBJ2-3,ASGNSYTDTQY
TRBV12-3/TRBV12-4,TRBJ2-7,ASSPRWRTYEQY
TRBV4-3,TRBJ2-1,ASLSGRGYNEQF
TRBV6-2/TRBV6-3,TRBJ1-2,ASSYPRQAGYGYT
TRBV7-7,TRBJ2-1,ASSVGQGLYNEQF
TRBV7-6,TRBJ2-5,ASSWVQSETQY
TRBV5-5,TRBJ2-2,ASSYGLAGRGPGELF
TRBV5-5,TRBJ1-1,ASSLMPDSEAF
TRBV5-1,TRBJ2-3,ASSGLAETDTQY
TRBV28,TRBJ2-2,ASSSMTSGRGFGELF
TRBV6-2/TRBV6-3,TRBJ2-1,ASRQKGRYNEQF
TRBV11-3,TRBJ2-1,ASSRGGTSREGQF
TRBV7-9,TRBJ2-3,ASSSFQATDTQY
TRBV4-1,TRBJ2-2,ASSQVSRATPGELF
TRBV12-3/TRBV12-4,TRBJ1-1,ASSLARGRTEAF
TRBV11-2,TRBJ2-1,ASSLGHGGHLLPNEQF
TRBV28,TRBJ2-5,ASSTSGSEETQY
TRBV29-1,TRBJ2-1,SVAGLALNNEQF
TRBV20-1,TRBJ2-2,SARYTGTISRELF
TRBV20-1,TRBJ2-1,SVMGSSGKDEQF
TRBV12-3/TRBV12-4,TRBJ2-2,ASKRLNTGELF
TRBV6-5,TRBJ2-5,ASTFLRDQY
TRBV5-5,TRBJ2-1,ASSGAWASGENEQF
TRBV20-1,TRBJ2-2,SARDSSNTGELF
TRBV10-3,TRBJ2-2,AITHRENTGELF
TRBV28,TRBJ1-2,ASRSTGAGYGYT